This T cell receptor (beta chain) came from a study of graft-versus-host responses after intestinal transplantation. Turning to the study itself: Recipients had transplants, and these were multivisceral, liver-intestinal, or isolated intestinal. Among the recipients, all got anti-thymocyte globulin induction and then tacrolimus and steroids for around 3 years.

Measured with immunoSEQ multiplex PCR; TCRdb has only the in-frame clones, and not every one. The repertoire holds fewer than 90,000 clones, 85% to 95% seen once, with approximately 0.2% in the top ten. About this clone: Its antigen is not identified.

General study results and limits: Analysis identified GvH clones in recipient marrow, with some appearing first in ileum or blood. Peak levels of circulating GvH clones tracked with early post-transplant HvG declines.

This CDR3 comprises 13 residues. Germline CDR1 is MNHNS and CDR2 is SASEGT. Deletions cut 4 bases from V and 4 bases from J, with 8 bases between. Sequenced here: unstimulated CD4+ T cells sorted from spleen or lymph node cells, sampled before transplant. The chain joins TRBV6-1 to TRBJ2-1, with no clear D. The sequence derives from a human donor who was the organ donor for an intestinal transplant. The CDR3 sequence: CASSAQEYNEQFF. The CDR3 region has the DNA TGTGCCAGCAGTGCGCAGGAATACAATGAGCAGTTCTTC.